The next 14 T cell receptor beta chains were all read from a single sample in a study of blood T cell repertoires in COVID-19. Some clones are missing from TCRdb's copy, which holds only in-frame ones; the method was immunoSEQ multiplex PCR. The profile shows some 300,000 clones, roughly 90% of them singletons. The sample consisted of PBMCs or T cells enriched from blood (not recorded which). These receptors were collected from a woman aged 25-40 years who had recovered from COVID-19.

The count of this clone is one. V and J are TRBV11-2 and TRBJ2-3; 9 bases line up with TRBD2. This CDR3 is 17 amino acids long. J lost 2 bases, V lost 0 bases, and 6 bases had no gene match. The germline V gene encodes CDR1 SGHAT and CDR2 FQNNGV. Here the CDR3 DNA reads TGTGCCAGCAGCTTAGATCGGTTAGCGGGAGACACAGATACGCAGTATTTT. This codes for CASSLDRLAGDTDTQYF.

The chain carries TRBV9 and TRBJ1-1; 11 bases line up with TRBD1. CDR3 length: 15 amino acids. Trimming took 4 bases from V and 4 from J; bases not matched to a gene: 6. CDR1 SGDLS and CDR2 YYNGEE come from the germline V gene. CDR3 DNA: TGTGCCAGCAGCATCTGGGACAGGGGGGGCACTGAAGCTTTCTTT. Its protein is CASSIWDRGGTEAFF.

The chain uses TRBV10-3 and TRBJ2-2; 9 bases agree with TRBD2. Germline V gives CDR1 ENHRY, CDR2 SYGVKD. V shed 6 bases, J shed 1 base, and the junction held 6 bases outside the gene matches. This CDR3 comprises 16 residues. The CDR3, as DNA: TGTGCCATCAGGGATCTAGCGGGACTGAACACCGGGGAGCTGTTTTTT. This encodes CAIRDLAGLNTGELFF.

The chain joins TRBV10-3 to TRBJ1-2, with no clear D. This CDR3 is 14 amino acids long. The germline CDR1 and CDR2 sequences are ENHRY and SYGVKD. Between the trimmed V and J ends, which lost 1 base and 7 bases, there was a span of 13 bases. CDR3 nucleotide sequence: TGTGCCATCAGTGAGTTCCAGATGGAGGGTGGCTACACCTTC. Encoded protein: CAISEFQMEGGYTF.

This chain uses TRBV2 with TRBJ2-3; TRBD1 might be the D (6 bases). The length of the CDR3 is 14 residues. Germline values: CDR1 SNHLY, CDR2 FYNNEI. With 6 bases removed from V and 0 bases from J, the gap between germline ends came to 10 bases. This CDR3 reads CASRRTDSTDTQYF. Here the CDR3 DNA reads TGTGCCAGCAGAAGGACAGATAGCACAGATACGCAGTATTTT.

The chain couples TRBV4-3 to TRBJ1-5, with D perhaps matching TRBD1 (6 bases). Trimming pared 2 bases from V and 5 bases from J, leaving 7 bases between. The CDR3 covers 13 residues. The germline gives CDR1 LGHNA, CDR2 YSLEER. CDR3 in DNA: TGCGCCAGCAGCCAAACAGGGTATCAGCCCCAGCATTTT. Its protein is CASSQTGYQPQHF.

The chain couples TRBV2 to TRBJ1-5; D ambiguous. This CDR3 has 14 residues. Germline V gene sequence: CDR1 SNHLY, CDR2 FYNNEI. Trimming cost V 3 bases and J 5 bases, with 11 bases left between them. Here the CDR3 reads CASSDAGLDQPQHF. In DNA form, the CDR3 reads TGTGCCAGCAGTGATGCCGGGTTGGATCAGCCCCAGCATTTT. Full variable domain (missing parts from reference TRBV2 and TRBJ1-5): EPEVTQTPSHQVTQMGQEVILRCVPISNHLYFYWYRQILGQKVEFLVSFYNNEISEKSEIFDDQFSVERPDGSNFTLKIRSTKLEDSAMYFCASSDAGLDQPQHFGDGTRLSIL.

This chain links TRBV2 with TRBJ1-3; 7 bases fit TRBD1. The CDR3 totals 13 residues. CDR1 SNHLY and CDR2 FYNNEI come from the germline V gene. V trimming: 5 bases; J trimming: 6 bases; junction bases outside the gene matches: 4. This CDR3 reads CASSNRGLNTIYF. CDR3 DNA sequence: TGTGCCAGCAGTAACAGGGGATTAAACACCATATATTTT.

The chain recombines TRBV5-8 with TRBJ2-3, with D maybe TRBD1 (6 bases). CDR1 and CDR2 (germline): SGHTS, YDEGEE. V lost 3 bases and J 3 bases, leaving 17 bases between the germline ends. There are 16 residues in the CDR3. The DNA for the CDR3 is TGTGCCAGCAGCTGGGTAACAGGGTTCTCTACAGATACGCAGTATTTT. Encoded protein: CASSWVTGFSTDTQYF.

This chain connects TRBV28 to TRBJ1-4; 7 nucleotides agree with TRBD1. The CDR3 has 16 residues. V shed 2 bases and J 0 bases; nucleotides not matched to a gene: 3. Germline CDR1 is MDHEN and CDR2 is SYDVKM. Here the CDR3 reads CASSLKGAATNEKLFF. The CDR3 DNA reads TGTGCCAGCAGTTTAAAGGGGGCTGCAACTAATGAAAAACTGTTTTTT.

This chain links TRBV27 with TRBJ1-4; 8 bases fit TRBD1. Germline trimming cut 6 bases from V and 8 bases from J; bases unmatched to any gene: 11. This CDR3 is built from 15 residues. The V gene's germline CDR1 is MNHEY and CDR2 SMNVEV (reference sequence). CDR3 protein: CASSFYPGTGEKLFF. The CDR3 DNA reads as TGTGCCAGCAGCTTTTACCCCGGGACAGGCGAAAAACTGTTTTTT.

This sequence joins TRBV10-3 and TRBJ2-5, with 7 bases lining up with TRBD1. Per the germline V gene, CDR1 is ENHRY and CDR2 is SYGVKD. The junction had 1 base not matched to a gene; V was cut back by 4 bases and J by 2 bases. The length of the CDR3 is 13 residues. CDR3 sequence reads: CAISGTGQETQYF. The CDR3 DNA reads TGTGCCATCAGTGGGACAGGACAAGAGACCCAGTACTTC.

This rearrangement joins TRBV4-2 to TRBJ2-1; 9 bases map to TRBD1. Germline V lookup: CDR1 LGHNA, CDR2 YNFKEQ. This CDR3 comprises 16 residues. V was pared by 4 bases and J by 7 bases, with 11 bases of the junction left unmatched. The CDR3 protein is CASSPTDRGTGNEQFF. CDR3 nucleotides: TGTGCCAGCAGCCCAACGGACAGGGGCACAGGAAATGAGCAGTTCTTC.

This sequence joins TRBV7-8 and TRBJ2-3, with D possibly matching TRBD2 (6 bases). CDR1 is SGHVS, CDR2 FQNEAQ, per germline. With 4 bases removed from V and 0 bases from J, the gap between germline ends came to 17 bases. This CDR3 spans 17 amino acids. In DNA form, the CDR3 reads TGTGCCAGCAGCTCGTCGTATCGCGGGACTAGCACAGATACGCAGTATTTT. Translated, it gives CASSSSYRGTSTDTQYF.